This T cell receptor beta chain was recovered during a study of blood T cell repertoires in COVID-19. For the study at large: Nucleic acid was either cDNA or gDNA, and it came from T cells, B-cell-depleted T cells, or PBMCs.

This clone was detected once. The V end was cut by 0 bases, the J end by 8 bases, with 5 bases between. Germline V gives CDR1 SGHAT, CDR2 FQNNGV. CDR3 length equals 13 residues. TCRdb's copy holds only in-frame clones and misses some; the assay was immunoSEQ multiplex PCR. The sample has 150,000 to 200,000 clones; 85% to 90% are singletons. This receptor was obtained from a woman under 30 who had recovered from COVID-19. Sequenced material: peripheral blood. This sequence joins TRBV11-2 and TRBJ1-6; unclear D gene. In nucleotides, the CDR3 is TGTGCCAGCAGCTTAGAGGCGGATTCACCCCTCCACTTT. The encoded protein is CASSLEADSPLHF.